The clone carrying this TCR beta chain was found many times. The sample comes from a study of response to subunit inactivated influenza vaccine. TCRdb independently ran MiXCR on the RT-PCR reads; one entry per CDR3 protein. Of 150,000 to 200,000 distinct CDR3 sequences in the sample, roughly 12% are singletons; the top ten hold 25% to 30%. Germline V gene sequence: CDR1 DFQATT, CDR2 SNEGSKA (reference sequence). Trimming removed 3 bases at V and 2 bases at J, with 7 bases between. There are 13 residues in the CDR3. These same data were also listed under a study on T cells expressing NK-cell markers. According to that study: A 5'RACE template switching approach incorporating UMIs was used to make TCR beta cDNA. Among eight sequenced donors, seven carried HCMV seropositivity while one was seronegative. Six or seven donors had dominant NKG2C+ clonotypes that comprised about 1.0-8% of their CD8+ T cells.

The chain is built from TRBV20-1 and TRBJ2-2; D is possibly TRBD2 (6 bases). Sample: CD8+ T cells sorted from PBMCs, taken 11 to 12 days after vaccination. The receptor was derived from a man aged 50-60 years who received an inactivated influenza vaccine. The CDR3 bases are TGCAGTGCTAGGGGACTTAACACCGGGGAGCTGTTTTTT. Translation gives CSARGLNTGELFF.